One sample yielded the 5 T cell receptor beta chains listed below, sequenced in a study of response to subunit inactivated influenza vaccine. TCRdb re-called the RT-PCR reads through MiXCR, storing one row per CDR3 protein. The sample lists over 150,000 distinct CDR3 sequences; roughly 8.7% were seen once. The sample consisted of non-naive T cells sorted from PBMCs, taken on the day of vaccination. The origin of the receptors is a man aged 45-60 years who received an inactivated influenza vaccine.

This clonotype was observed many times. The chain recombines TRBV7-2 with TRBJ2-2, with D hard to call. The CDR3 sequence is 13 residues long. V was clipped by 4 bases and J by 1 base, with 4 bases between them. Germline values: CDR1 SGHTA, CDR2 FQGNSA. This chain's CDR3 is CASSYGNTGELFF. The CDR3 bases are TGTGCCAGCAGCTATGGGAACACCGGGGAGCTGTTTTTT.

The sample holds many counts of this clonotype. This chain uses TRBV12-3 or TRBV12-4 with TRBJ2-5, with D perhaps matching TRBD1 (5 bases). The CDR3 extends over 13 amino acids. V was pared by 6 bases and J by 0 bases, with 8 bases between. The CDR3 protein is CASRDSNQETQYF. CDR3 DNA: TGTGCCAGCAGAGACAGCAACCAAGAGACCCAGTACTTC.

The chain is built from TRBV20-1 and TRBJ2-7; perhaps D is TRBD1 or TRBD2 (6 bases each). Trimming pared 5 bases from V and 5 bases from J, leaving 19 bases between. The CDR3 extends over 14 amino acids. Per the germline V gene, CDR1 is DFQATT and CDR2 is SNEGSKA (reference sequence). In nucleotides, the CDR3 is TGCAGTGCTTATAGAGCCCGAGGGGGGCACGAGCAGTACTTC. Its translation: CSAYRARGGHEQYF.

In its sample, this clonotype was seen a few times. The V gene is TRBV7-3, the J gene TRBJ2-1; a possible D gene is TRBD2 (6 bases). Deletions cut 6 bases from V and 2 bases from J, with 14 bases between. From germline, CDR1 is SGHTA and CDR2 FQGTGA. The CDR3 spans 15 residues. CDR3 DNA sequence: TGTGCCAGCAGTCCGGCTAGCGTCCCCTACAATGAGCAGTTCTTC. It is translated as CASSPASVPYNEQFF. The full variable domain, with the rest looked up from reference TRBV7-3 and TRBJ2-1, is GAGVSQTPSNKVTEKGKYVELRCDPISGHTALYWYRQSLGQGPEFLIYFQGTGAADDSGLPNDRFFAVRPEGSVSTLKIQRTERGDSAVYLCASSPASVPYNEQFFGPGTRLTVL.

This clonotype turned up a few times. The gene calls are TRBV13 and TRBJ1-6; no definite D call. Deletions cut 0 bases from V and 0 bases from J, with 9 bases between. Germline-derived CDR1 and CDR2 are PRHDT and FYEKMQ (reference sequence). The CDR3 is 17 residues long. CDR3 protein: CASSLGVGSSYNSPLHF. CDR3 DNA: TGTGCCAGCAGCTTAGGTGTGGGTAGCTCCTATAATTCACCCCTCCACTTT.